This TCR beta chain was recovered during a study of CD8 T cells in ankylosing spondylitis. Study-wide findings and caveats: Ankylosing spondylitis blood appeared to carry a characteristic TCR beta motif of several highly homologous variants. Both synovial fluid and blood in reactive arthritis had previously been reported to carry some motif variants. Significant enrichment of disease-linked clones was reportedly seen in matched ankylosing spondylitis synovial fluid.

This clonotype has a count of ten or more. The antigen is unknown. Using quantitative 5'-RACE with molecular barcodes, the authors made TCR beta libraries. Each CDR3 protein is one row after TCRdb ran MiXCR on the 5' RACE reads. Of around 250,000 distinct CDR3 sequences in the sample, roughly 18% were seen once. The source is a male donor with ankylosing spondylitis or in good health (not recorded which). The sequenced material came from blood, either unsorted or a sorted T cell fraction (not recorded which).

The CDR3, as DNA: TGTGCCAGCAGTTCATCGGCCGGGACAGTAGCCAAAAACATTCAGTACTTC. It yields the protein CASSSSAGTVAKNIQYF. The chain links TRBV28 to TRBJ2-4; the match to TRBD1 covers 7 bases. V was pared by 4 bases and J by 0 bases, with 9 bases of the junction left unmatched. The CDR3 is 17 residues long. Germline CDR1 reads MDHEN; CDR2 reads SYDVKM.